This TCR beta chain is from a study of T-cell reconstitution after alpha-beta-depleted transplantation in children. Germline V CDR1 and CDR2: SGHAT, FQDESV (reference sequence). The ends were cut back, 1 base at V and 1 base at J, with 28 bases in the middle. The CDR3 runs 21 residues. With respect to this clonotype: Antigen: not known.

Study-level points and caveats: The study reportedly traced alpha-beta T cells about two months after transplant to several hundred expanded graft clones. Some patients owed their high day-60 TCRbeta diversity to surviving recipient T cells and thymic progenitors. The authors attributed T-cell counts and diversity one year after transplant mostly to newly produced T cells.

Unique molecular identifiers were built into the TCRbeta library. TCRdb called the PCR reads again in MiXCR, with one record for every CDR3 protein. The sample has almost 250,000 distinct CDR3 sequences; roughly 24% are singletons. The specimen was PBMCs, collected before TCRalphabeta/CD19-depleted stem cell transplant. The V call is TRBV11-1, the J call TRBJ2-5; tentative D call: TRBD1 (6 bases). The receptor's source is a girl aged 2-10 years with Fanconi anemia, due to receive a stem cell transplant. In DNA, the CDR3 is TGTGCCAGCAGCTTAGTGCGAGGCCATCAGGCCCGGACAGACCTCCAAGAGACCCAGTACTTC. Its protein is CASSLVRGHQARTDLQETQYF.